This T cell receptor beta chain comes out of a study of T cells in localized non-small cell lung cancer. The data were produced by immunoSEQ multiplex PCR, yet TCRdb's version contains in-frame clones alone and is incomplete. The repertoire holds tens of thousands of clones, about 85% seen once, with 9.5% to 10% in the top ten. Trimming left V 4 bases short and J 5 bases short, with 17 bases between. Germline V gene sequence: CDR1 MGHRA, CDR2 YSYEKL. The CDR3 is 16 residues long. The origin of this receptor is a man aged 40 to 75 with stage III squamous cell lung carcinoma. The sequencing used peripheral blood, collected before any cancer treatment. This chain joins TRBV4-1 and TRBJ1-4, with D possibly matching TRBD1 (5 bases). The CDR3 nucleotides read TGCGCCAGCAGCCCGGACCAGGGCGCCGGCAATGAAAAACTGTTTTTT. Its protein is CASSPDQGAGNEKLFF.